This record concerns one T cell receptor beta chain sequence. This clonotype was seen at least ten times. Its target antigen remains unknown. Base qualities are not recorded, but no much larger clone differs from it by a single base. This sample is part of a study (dated by TCRdb to about 2016). Library method: RT-PCR. Sequencing instrument: Illumina MiSeq. TCRdb reprocessed the public reads (quality trimming at Q25 with fastp, clone calling with MiXCR) and kept in-frame beta chains. Every distinct CDR3 protein forms one entry, paired with its most common genes and DNA. This sample is represented by more than 550,000 distinct CDR3 sequences; 12% to 15% of them were singletons. 3.6% of the sample goes to the ten largest clones. CDR1 and CDR2 are read off the germline V gene as SGHRS and YFSETQ. Taken from cysteine to phenylalanine, the CDR3 has 14 residues. Only the CDR3 DNA is retained, 42 bases long and in frame from the first base. V is pruned by 0 bases and J by 9 bases, leaving 5 bases of the junction without a gene match.

Recombination connected TRBV5-1 to TRBJ2-4, with 8 bases aligning to TRBD1. The TCR comes from a female donor in good health, serving as a healthy control. Sequenced sample: memory CD4+ T cells from blood. The CDR3 region: CASSLGQGLSIQYF. Here is the DNA: TGCGCCAGCAGCTTGGGACAGGGGCTAAGCATTCAGTACTTC. The CDR3 plus the reference TRBV5-1 and TRBJ2-4 genes for the other parts give the full variable domain: KAGVTQTPRYLIKTRGQQVTLSCSPISGHRSVSWYQQTPGQGLQFLFEYFSETQRNKGNFPGRFSGRQFSNSRSEMNVSTLELGDSALYLCASSLGQGLSIQYFGAGTRLSVL.